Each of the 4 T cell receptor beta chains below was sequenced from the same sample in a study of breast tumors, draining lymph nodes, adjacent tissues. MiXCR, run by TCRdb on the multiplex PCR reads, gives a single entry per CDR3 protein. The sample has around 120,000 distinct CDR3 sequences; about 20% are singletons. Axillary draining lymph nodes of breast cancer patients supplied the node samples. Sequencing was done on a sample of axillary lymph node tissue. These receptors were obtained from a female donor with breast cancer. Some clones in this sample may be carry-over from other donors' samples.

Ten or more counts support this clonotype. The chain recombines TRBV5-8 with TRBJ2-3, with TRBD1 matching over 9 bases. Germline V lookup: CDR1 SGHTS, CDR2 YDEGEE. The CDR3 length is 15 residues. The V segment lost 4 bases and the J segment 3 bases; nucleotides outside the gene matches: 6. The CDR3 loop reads CASSPADRGTDTQYF. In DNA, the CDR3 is TGTGCCAGCAGCCCGGCGGACAGGGGAACAGATACGCAGTATTTT. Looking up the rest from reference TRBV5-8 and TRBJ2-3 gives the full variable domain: EAGVTQSPTHLIKTRGQQATLRCSPISGHTSVYWYQQALGLGLQFLLWYDEGEERNRGNFPPRFSGRQFPNYSSELNVNALELEDSALYLCASSPADRGTDTQYFGPGTRLTVL.

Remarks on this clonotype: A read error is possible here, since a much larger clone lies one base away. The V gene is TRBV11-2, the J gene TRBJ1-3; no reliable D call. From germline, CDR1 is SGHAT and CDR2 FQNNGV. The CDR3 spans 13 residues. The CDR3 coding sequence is TGTGCCAGCCGGGAGTATACTGGAAACACCGTATATTTT. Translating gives CASREYTGNTVYF.

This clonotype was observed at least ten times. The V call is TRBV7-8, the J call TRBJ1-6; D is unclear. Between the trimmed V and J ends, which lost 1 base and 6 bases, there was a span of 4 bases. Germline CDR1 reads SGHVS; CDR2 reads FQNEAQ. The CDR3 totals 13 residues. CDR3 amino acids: CASSLGFNSPLHF. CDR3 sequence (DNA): TGTGCCAGCAGCTTAGGCTTTAATTCACCCCTCCACTTT. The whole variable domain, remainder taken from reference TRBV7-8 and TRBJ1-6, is GAGVSQSPRYKVAKRGQDVALRCDPISGHVSLFWYQQALGQGPEFLTYFQNEAQLDKSGLPSDRFFAERPEGSVSTLKIQRTQQEDSAVYLCASSLGFNSPLHFGNGTRLTVT.

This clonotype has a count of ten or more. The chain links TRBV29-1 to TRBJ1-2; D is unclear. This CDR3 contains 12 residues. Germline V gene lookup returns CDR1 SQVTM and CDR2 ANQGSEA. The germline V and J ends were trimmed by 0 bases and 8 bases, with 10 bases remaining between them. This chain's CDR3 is CSVEDYGIGYTF. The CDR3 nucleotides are TGCAGCGTTGAAGATTACGGGATCGGCTACACCTTC.